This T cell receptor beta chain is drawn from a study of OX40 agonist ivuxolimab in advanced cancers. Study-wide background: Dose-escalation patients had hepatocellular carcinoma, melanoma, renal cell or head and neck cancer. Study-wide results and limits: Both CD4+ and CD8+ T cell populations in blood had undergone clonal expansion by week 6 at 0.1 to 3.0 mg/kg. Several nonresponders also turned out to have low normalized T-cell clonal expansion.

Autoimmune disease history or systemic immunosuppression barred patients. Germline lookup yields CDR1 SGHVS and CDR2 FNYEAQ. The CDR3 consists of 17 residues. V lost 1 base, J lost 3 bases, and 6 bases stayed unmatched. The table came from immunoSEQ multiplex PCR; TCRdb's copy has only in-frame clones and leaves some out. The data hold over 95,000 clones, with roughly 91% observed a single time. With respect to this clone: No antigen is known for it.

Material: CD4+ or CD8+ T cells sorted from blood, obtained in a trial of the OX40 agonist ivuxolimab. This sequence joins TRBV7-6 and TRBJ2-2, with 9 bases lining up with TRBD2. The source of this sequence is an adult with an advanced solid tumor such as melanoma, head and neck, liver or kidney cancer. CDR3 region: CASSLGPAGGYTGELFF. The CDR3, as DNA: TGTGCCAGCAGCTTAGGGCCAGCGGGAGGATACACCGGGGAGCTGTTTTTT.